The source of this T cell receptor beta chain is a study of vaccination and CD4 T cells after COVID-19. Whole-study context: Convalescent patients were SARS-CoV-2 positive by nasal swab PCR; fewer than 10 mild, one severe.

Stated treatment: roughly 11-day PBMC culture with coronavirus spike peptide pools or control peptides (ViraFEST assay). With the Oncomine TCR Beta short-read assay, DNA from cultured CD4+ T cells was sequenced. TCRdb recomputed calls from the PCR reads with MiXCR, one row per CDR3 protein. Of more than 14,000 distinct CDR3 sequences in the sample, about half were seen once. Germline-derived CDR1 and CDR2 are DFQATT and SNEGSKA (reference sequence). The junction had 7 bases not matched to a gene; V was cut back by 3 bases and J by 3 bases. The CDR3 spans 15 residues. Remarks on this clonotype: Antigen specificity is unknown.

The J gene is TRBJ2-3, the V gene TRBV20-1; 9 positions match TRBD2. The sequenced sample consisted of CD4+ T cells from blood, cultured in vitro. The source is a human donor who had recovered from COVID-19. The CDR3 region is CSASTAGGWTDTQYF. In nucleotides, the CDR3 is TGCAGTGCTAGCACAGCGGGGGGTTGGACAGATACGCAGTATTTT.